This TCR beta chain is from a study of blood T cells in healthy people across ages. Each sample yielded at least 6 micrograms of PBMC total RNA. The second PCR ran roughly 7 to 12 cycles with a sample-barcoded 5' primer and J-beta primers. TCRdb reprocessed the 5' RACE reads with MiXCR, giving one entry per CDR3 protein. The table records 800,000 to 900,000 distinct CDR3 sequences, 62% of them present only once. The sequence derives from a man in his thirties or forties in good health. Sequencing input: blood.

The CDR3 loop is CSARGLGLSTDTQYF. The CDR3 region has the DNA TGCAGTGCTAGAGGCCTGGGATTGAGCACAGATACGCAGTATTTT. The J gene is TRBJ2-3, the V gene TRBV20-1; D ambiguous. V shed 1 base and J shed 0 bases, with 11 bases lying between them. The CDR3 is 15 residues long. Germline-derived CDR1 and CDR2 are DFQATT and SNEGSKA (reference sequence).